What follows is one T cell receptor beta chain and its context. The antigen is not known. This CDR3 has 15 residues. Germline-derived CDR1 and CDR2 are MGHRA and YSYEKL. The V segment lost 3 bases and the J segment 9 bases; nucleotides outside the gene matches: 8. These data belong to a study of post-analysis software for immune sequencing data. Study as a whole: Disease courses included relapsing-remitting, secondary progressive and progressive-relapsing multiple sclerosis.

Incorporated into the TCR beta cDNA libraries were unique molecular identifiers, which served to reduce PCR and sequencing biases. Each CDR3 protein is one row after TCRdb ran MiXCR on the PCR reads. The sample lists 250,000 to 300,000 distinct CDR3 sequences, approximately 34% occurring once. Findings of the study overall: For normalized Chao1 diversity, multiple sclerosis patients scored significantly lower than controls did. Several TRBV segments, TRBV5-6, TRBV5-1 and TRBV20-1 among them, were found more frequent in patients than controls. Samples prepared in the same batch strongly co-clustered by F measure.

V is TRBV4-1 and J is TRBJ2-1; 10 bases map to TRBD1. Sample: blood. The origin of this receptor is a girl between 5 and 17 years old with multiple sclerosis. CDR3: CASSHQADRGAEQFF. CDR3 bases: TGCGCCAGCAGCCACCAAGCGGACAGGGGGGCTGAGCAGTTCTTC.